This T cell receptor (beta chain) was profiled in a study of T cell responses to AZD1222 COVID-19 vaccine. Study results and caveats: Two AZD1222 administrations were followed by greater Spike-specific TCR breadth and depth. Spike was spanned by vaccine-associated CD4 TCRs, which were dominant at 160-218 and 743-854. White British ancestry dominated among donors, who included more females, and clonal diversity was possibly underestimated. Variant regions that are unmutated are reportedly the target of nearly half of spike-specific TCRs.

In germline, CDR1 is MGHRA, CDR2 YSYEKL. The CDR3 is 17 residues long. Trimming stripped 1 base from V and 0 bases from J, with 13 bases between. TCRdb's copy holds only in-frame clones and misses some; the assay was immunoSEQ multiplex PCR. The table records about 110,000 clones, around 90% of them present only once. This clone was observed a handful of times. Its specificity is unknown. The receptor was derived from an adult in good health. The sequencing used peripheral blood, collected on day 0 of MenACWY control vaccination. The rearrangement links TRBV4-1 to TRBJ1-5; no clear D. In DNA form, the CDR3 reads TGCGCCAGCAGCCAAGTCGACGTGTCCGATAGCAATCAGCCCCAGCATTTT. As protein: CASSQVDVSDSNQPQHF.